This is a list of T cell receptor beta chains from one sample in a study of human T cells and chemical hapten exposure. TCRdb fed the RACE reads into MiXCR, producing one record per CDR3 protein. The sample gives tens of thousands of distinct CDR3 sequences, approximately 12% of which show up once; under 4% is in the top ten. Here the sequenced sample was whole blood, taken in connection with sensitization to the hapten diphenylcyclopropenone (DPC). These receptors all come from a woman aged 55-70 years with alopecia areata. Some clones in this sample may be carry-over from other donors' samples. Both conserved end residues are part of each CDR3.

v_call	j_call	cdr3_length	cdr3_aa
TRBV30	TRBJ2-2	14	CAFKRGANTGELFF
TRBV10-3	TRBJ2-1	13	CAIRQVGNDEQFF
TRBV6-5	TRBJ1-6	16	CASSYRRPGPNSPLHF
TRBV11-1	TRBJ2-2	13	CASSLFFPGELFF
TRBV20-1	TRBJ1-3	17	CSASGQGGPSSGNTIYF
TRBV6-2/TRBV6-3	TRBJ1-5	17	CASRGQARGAGNQPQHF
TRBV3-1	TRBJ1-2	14	CASHGLGTGVGYTF
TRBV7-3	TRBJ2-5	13	CASSRGPQETQYF
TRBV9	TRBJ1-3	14	CASSVFRSGNTIYF
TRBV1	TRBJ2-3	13	CTSSQDWVGNPYF
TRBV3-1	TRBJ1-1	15	CASSQGATQDTEAFF
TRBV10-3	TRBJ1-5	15	CAISEGSGGNQPQHF
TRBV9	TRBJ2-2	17	CASSVGPGQGHTGELFF
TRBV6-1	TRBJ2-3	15	CASSDGGSFLDTQYF
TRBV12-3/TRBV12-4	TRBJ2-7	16	CASSLRETGVDYEQYF
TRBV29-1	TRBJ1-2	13	CSVERTGMGGYTF
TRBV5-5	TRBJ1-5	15	CASSRDLSINQPQHF
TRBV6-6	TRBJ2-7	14	CASSYLGSGYEQYF
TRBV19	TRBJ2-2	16	CASSIGAGAYTGELFF
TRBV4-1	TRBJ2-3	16	CASSQVQLRPTDTQYF
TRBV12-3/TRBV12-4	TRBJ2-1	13	CASSPRAQASRFF
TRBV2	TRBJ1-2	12	CASLGRNYGYTF
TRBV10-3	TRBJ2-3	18	CAISGGTVELLVGDMQYF
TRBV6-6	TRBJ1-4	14	CASIRASDNEKLFF
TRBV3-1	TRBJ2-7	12	CASSHDSYEQYF
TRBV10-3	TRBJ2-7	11	CAIGDGYEQYF
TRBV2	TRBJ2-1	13	CASSVASYNEQFF
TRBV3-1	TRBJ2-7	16	CASSQVMELAVYEQYF
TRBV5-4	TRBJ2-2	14	CASSSGTRTGELFF
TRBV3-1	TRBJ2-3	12	CASSQGDSRQYF
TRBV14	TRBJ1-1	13	CASSLTGVNEAFF
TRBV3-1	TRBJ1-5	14	CASSPGRINQPQHF
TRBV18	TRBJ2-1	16	CASSPPYGGPYNEQFF
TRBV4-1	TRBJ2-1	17	CASSQEPDLAHSHEQFF
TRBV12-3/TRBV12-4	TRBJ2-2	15	CASRHSGGRGGELFF
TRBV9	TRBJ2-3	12	CASSVETDTQYF
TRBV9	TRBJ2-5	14	CASSLQGSGETQYF
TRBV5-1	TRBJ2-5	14	CASSARVGGETQYF
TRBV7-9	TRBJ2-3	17	CTSTLNRDSQVTDTQYF
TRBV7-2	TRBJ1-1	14	CASSLWFMNTEAFF
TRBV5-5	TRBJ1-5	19	CASSLVSGTGTYSNQPQHF
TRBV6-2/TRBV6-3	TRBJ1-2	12	CASSVFDYGYTF
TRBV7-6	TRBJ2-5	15	CASSLSGGSQETQYF
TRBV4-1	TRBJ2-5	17	CASSQGPPTGFMETQYF
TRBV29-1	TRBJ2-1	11	CSGAPRNEQFF
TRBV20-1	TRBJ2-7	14	CSAPSSGGVWEQYF
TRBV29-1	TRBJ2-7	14	CSVELSGGPYEQYF
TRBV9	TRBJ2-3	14	CASSGRGSGDTQNF
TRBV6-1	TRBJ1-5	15	CASSDAGRGDQPQHF
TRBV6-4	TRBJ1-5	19	CASSDPRSRGQKGNQPQHF
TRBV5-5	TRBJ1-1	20	CASSSDETGPGGRWGTEAFF
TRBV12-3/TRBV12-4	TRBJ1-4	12	CASSFGAEKLFF
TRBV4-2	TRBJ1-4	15	CASSQDPGTYEKLFF
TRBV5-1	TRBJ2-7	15	CASSLFLQGSDEQYF
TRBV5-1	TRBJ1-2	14	CASSVETGSRGYTF
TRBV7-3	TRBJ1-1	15	CASSLMGQGTTEAFF
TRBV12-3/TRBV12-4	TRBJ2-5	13	CATAPGDQETQYF
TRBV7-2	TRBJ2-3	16	CASSLNLRVLADTQYF